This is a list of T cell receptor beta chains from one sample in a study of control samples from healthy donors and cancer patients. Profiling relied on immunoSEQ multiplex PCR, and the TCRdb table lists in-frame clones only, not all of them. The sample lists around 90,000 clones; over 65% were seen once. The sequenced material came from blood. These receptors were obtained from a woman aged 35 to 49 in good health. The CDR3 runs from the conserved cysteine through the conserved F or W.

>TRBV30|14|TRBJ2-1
CAWGDYRTRNEQFF
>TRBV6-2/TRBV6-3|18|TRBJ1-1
CASSPPGTGGRLNTEAFF
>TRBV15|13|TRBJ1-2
CATSGGGGFGYTF
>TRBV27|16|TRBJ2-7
CASLSHGGRSFSEQYF
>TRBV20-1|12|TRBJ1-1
CSASGGNTEAFF
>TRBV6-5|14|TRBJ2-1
CASALGRGYNEQFF
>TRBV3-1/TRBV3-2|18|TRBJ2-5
CASSPAGGTSGNQETQYF
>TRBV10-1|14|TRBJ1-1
CASSERMGNTEAFF
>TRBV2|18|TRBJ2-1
CASRASHTGTGSYNEQFF
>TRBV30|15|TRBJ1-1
CAWSEPDRTNTEAFF
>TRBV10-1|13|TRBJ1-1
CASKSREYTEAFF
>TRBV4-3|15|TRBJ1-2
CASSQGGGENYGYTF
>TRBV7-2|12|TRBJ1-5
CASSFGDQPQHF